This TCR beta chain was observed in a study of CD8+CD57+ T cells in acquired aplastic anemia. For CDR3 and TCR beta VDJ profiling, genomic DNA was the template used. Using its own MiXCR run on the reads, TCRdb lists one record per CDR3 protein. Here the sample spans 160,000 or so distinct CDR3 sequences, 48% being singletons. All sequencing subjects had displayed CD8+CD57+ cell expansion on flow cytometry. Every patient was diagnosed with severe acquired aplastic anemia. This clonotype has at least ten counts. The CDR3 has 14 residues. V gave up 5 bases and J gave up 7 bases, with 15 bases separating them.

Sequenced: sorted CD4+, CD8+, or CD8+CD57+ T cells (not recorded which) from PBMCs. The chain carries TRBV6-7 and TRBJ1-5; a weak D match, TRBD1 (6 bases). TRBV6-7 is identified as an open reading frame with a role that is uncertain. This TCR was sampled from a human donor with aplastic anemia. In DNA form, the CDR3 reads TGTGCCAGCAGTAAATACAGGGACGACCAGCCCCAGCATTTT. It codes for CASSKYRDDQPQHF.